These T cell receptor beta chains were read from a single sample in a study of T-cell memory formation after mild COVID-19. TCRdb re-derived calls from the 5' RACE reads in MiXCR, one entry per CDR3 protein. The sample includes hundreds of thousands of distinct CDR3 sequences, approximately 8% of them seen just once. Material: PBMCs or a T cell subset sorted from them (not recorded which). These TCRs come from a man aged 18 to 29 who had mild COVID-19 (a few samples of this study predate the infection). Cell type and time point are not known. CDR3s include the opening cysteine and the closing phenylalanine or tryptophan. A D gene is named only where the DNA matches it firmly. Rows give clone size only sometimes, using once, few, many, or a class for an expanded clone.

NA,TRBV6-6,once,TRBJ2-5,TGTGCCAGCAGAGGGCCGGAGACCCAGTACTTC,CASRGPETQYF
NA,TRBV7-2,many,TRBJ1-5,TGTGCCAGCAGCTCCCGGGGTCGCTCGGGGAGCAATCAGCCCCAGCATTTT,CASSSRGRSGSNQPQHF
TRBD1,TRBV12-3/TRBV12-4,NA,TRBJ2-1,TGTGCCACCAAACAGGGGGGCTCCTACAATGAGCAGTTCTTC,CATKQGGSYNEQFF
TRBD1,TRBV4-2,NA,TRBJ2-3,TGTGCCAGCAGCCAAGACGTTCCGACAGGGGGATCGGATACGCAGTATTTT,CASSQDVPTGGSDTQYF
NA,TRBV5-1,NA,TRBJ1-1,TGCGCCAGCAGCTATGGGGCAGGGGTGGGCACTGAAGCTTTCTTT,CASSYGAGVGTEAFF
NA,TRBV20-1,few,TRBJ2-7,TGCAGTGCTCTGGGACCGAGTTTTGGCGAGCAGTACTTC,CSALGPSFGEQYF
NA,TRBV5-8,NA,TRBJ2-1,TGTGCCAGCAGCCGGGACTCTCCTAGGAATGAGCAGTTCTTC,CASSRDSPRNEQFF
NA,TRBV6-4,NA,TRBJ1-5,TGTGCCAGCAGTGTCTTCCGGGACCCTATTACGGATCAGCCCCAGCATTTT,CASSVFRDPITDQPQHF
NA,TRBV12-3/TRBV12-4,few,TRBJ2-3,TGTGCCAGCAGTTTCTCGGGTCCGGGAGATACGCAGTATTTT,CASSFSGPGDTQYF
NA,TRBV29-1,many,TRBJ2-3,TGCAGCGGAAGCGGGCTTAGCACAGATACGCAGTATTTT,CSGSGLSTDTQYF
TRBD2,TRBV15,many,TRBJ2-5,TGTGCCACCAGCAGCGGGCTAGCGGGACCACAAGAGACCCAGTACTTC,CATSSGLAGPQETQYF
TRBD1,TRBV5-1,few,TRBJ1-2,TGCGCCAGCAGCCCAGACAGGGGGCCGGTTTATGGGTACACCTTC,CASSPDRGPVYGYTF
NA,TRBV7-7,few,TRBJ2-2,TGTGCTAGCAGCCCCGATCGCCGGGGACTCCCACAGACCGGGGAGCTGTTTTTT,CASSPDRRGLPQTGELFF
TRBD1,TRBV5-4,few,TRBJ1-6,TGTGCCAGCAGCTCGGGGACAGCCCCTAATTCACCCCTCCACTTT,CASSSGTAPNSPLHF
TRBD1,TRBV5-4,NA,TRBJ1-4,TGTGCCAGCAGCCCCGGGACAGGGCTGACTAATGAAAAACTGTTTTTT,CASSPGTGLTNEKLFF
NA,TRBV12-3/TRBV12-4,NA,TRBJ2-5,TGTGCCAGCAGTTTAGTGACGAGTCAAGAGACCCAGTACTTC,CASSLVTSQETQYF
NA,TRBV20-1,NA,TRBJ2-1,TGCAGTGCTAGAGGAGGGAACAATGAGCAGTTCTTC,CSARGGNNEQFF
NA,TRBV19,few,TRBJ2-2,TGTGCCACCCGGCGACCCAACGCGAACACCGGGGAGCTGTTTTTT,CATRRPNANTGELFF
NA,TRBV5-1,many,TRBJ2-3,TGCGCCAGCGGATTAGCCTCGGCACAAGATACGCAGTATTTT,CASGLASAQDTQYF
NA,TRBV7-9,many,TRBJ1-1,TGTGCCAGCAGCTTGACAGGACCGAACACTGAAGCTTTCTTT,CASSLTGPNTEAFF
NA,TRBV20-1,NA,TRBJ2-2,TGCAGTGCTAGACCCCCCGGGGCCGGGGAGCTGTTTTTT,CSARPPGAGELFF
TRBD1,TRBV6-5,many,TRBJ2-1,TGTGCCAGCAGTTGGCTCGGACAGGGGGTGAATGAGCAGTTCTTC,CASSWLGQGVNEQFF
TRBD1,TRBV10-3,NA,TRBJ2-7,TGTGCCATCAGTGATGGGACAGGGAGCTCCTACGAGCAGTACTTC,CAISDGTGSSYEQYF
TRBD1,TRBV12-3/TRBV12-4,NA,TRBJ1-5,TGTGCCAGTAAGCCCGCAGGGGGCTACCAGCCCCAGCATTTT,CASKPAGGYQPQHF
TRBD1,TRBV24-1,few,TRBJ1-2,TGTGCCACCTCCGACAGGGTCGGAGCTAACTATGGCTACACCTTC,CATSDRVGANYGYTF
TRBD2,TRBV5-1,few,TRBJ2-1,TGCGCCAGCAGACGGAATAGCGGGGAATACAATGAGCAGTTCTTC,CASRRNSGEYNEQFF
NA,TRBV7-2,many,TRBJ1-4,TGTGCCAGCAGCTTAAACAGGGCAACTAATGAAAAACTGTTTTTT,CASSLNRATNEKLFF
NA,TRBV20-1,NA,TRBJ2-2,TGCAGTGCTAGAGATCCGGCAGAGAACACCGGGGAGCTGTTTTTT,CSARDPAENTGELFF
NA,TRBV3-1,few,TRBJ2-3,TGTGCCAGCAGCTCCGCGGCTGGAGATACGCAGTATTTT,CASSSAAGDTQYF
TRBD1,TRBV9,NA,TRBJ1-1,TGTGCCAGCAGCGCAAATACAGGGGGGTACACTGAAGCTTTCTTT,CASSANTGGYTEAFF
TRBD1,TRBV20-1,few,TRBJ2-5,TGCAGTGCCCTAGAAGACAGGGACCAAGAGACCCAGTACTTC,CSALEDRDQETQYF
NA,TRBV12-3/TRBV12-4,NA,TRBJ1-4,TGTGCCAGCAGTTTAATCCAGGGTCAGGAAAAACTGTTTTTT,CASSLIQGQEKLFF
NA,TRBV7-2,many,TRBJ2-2,TGTGCCAGCAGCTTTTCCGGGGACAACACCGGGGAGCTGTTTTTT,CASSFSGDNTGELFF
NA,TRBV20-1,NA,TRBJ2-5,TGCAGTGTCATGACTCAAGATCAAGAGACCCAGTACTTC,CSVMTQDQETQYF
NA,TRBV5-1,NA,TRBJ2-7,TGCGCCAGCAGCTCGGACAGCTTCGGCTACGAGCAGTACTTC,CASSSDSFGYEQYF
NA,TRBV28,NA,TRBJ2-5,TGTGTTGTTGGACTTCGAGAGACCCAGTACTTC,CVVGLRETQYF
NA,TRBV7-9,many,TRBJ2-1,TGTGCCAGCAGCCCTGTGGAGAGCTTTAATGAGCAGTTCTTC,CASSPVESFNEQFF
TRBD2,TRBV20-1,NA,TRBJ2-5,TGCAGTGCTAGGGCCGATAGCGGGGTGGAGACCCAGTACTTC,CSARADSGVETQYF
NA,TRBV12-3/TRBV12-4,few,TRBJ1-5,TGTGCCAGCAAGGAAGCCAATCAGCCCCAGCATTTT,CASKEANQPQHF
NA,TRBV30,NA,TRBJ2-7,TGTGCCTGGAGTGCCGGCTCCTACGAGCAGTACTTC,CAWSAGSYEQYF
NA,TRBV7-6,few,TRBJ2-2,TGTGCCAGCAGCCCCCCCACGGGGCACACCGGGGAGCTGTTTTTT,CASSPPTGHTGELFF
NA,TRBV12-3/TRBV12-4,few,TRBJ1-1,TGTGCCAGCAGTTTTTTTGGGGTCGTGGAAGCTTTCTTT,CASSFFGVVEAFF
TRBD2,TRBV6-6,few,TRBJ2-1,TGTGCCAGCAGTTCCAGCGGGGGGGCCTATCATGAGCAGTTCTTC,CASSSSGGAYHEQFF
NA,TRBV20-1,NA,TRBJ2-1,TGCAGTGCTGGGGGGGGCTGGGGAACCTACAATGAGCAGTTCTTC,CSAGGGWGTYNEQFF
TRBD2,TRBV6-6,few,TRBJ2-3,TGTGCCAGCAGCGTAGCGGGGCCTTACACAGATACGCAGTATTTT,CASSVAGPYTDTQYF